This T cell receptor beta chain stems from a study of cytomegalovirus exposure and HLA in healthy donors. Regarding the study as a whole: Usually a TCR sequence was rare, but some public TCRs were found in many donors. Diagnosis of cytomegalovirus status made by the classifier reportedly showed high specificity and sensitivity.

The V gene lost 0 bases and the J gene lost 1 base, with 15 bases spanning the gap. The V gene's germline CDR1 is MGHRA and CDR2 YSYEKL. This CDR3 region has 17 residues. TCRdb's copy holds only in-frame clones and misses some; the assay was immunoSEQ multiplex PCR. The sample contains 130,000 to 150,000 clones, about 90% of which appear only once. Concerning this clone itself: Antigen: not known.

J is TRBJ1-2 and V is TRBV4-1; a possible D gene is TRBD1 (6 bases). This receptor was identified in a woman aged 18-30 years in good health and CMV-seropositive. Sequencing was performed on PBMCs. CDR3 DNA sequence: TGCGCCAGCAGCCAAGAAAAGGGCAGGGGATTTAACTATGGCTACACCTTC. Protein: CASSQEKGRGFNYGYTF.